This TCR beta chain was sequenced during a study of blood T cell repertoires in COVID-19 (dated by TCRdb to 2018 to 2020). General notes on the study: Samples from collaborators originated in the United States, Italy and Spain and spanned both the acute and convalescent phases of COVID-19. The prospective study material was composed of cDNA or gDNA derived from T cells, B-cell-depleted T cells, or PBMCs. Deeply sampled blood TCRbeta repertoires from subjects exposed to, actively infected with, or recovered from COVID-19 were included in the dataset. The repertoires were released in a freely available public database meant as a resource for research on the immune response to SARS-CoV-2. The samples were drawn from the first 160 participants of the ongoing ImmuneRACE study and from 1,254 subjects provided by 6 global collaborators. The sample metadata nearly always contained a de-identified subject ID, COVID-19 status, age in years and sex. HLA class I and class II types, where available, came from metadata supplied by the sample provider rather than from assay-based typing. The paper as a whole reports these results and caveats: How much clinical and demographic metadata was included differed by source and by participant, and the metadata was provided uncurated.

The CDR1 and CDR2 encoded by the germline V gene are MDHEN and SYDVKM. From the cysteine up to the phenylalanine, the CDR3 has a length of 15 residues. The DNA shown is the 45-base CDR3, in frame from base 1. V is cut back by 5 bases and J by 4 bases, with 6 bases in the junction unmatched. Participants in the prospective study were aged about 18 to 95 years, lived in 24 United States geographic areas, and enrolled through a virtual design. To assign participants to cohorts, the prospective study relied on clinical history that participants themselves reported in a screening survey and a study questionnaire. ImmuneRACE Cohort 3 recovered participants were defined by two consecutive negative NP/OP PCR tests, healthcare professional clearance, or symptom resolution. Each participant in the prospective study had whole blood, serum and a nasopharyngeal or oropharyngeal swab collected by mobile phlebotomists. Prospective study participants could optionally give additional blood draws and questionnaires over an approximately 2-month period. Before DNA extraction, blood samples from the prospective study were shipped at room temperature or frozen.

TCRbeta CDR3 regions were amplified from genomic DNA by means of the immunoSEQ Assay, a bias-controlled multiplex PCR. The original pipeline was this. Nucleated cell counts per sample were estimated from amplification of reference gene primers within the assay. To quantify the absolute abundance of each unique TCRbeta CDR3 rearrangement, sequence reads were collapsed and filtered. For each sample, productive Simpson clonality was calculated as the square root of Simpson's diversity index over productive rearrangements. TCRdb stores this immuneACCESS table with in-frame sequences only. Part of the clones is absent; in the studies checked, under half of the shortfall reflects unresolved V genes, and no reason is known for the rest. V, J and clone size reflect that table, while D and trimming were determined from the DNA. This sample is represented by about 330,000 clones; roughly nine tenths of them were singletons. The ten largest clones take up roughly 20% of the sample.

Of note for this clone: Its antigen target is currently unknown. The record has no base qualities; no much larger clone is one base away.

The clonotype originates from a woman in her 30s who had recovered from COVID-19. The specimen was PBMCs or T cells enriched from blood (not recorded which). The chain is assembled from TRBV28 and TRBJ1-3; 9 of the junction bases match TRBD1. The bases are TGTGCCAGCAGTCCCTGGGGACAGGGAGGAAACACCATATATTTT. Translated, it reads CASSPWGQGGNTIYF.